This T cell receptor beta chain is drawn from a study of blood T cell repertoires in COVID-19. For the study at large: Italy, Spain and the United States were the sources of the convalescent and acute COVID-19 samples.

The assay was immunoSEQ multiplex PCR, and TCRdb's table has in-frame clones only and misses some. The sample gives fewer than 50,000 clones, less than 80% of which show up once; about 25% is in the top ten. Per germline, CDR1 SGHAT and CDR2 FQNNGV. After removal of 4 bases from V and 2 bases from J, the junction contained 6 bases not matched to a gene. The CDR3 has 16 residues. The TCR was taken from a man aged 65-85 years with acute or convalescent COVID-19. The V gene is TRBV11-2, the J gene TRBJ1-3; 9 bases agree with TRBD1. Sequenced sample: peripheral blood. The CDR3 nucleotides are TGTGCCAGCAGCTCCGGGACAGGGCCCCCTGGAAACACCATATATTTT. Translation: CASSSGTGPPGNTIYF.